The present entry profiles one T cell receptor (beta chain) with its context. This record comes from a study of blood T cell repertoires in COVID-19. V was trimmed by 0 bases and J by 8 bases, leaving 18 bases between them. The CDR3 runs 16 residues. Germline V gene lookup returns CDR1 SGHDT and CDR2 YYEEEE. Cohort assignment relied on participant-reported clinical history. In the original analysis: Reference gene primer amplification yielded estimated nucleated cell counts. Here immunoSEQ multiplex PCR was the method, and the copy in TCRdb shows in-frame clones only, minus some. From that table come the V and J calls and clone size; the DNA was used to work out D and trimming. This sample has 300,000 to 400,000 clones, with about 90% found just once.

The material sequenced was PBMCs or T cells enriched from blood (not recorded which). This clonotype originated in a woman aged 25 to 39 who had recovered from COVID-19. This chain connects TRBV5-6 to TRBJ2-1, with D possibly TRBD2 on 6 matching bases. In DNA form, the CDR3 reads TGTGCCAGCAGCTTGGCCGGCGGGGCCCGGCCGGATGAGCAGTTCTTC. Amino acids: CASSLAGGARPDEQFF.